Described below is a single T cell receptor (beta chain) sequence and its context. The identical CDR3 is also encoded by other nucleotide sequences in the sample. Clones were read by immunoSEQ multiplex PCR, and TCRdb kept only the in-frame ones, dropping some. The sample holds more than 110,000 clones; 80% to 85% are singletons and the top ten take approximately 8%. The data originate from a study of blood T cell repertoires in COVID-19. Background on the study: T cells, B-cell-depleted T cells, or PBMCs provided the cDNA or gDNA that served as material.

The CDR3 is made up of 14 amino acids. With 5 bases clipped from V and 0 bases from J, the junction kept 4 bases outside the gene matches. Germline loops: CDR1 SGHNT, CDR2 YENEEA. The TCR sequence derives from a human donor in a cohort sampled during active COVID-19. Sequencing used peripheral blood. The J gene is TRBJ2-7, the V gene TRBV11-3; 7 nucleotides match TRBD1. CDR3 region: CASSPRQGSYEQYF. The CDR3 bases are TGTGCCAGCAGCCCGAGACAGGGCTCCTACGAGCAGTACTTC.